Below are 20 T cell receptor beta chains sequenced from a single sample in a study of blood T cell repertoires in COVID-19. Generated by immunoSEQ multiplex PCR, the TCRdb table keeps only in-frame clones and is missing some. The repertoire has around 310,000 clones, about 87% of them found once; the top ten carry 5%. The sequencing sample was made of PBMCs or T cells enriched from blood (not recorded which). Source of these receptors: a man under 40 who had recovered from COVID-19.

The V and J genes are TRBV4-1 and TRBJ1-6, with TRBD1 as a possible D gene (5 bases). The CDR3 runs 15 residues. V was trimmed by 0 bases and J by 11 bases, leaving 14 bases between them. Germline V lookup: CDR1 MGHRA, CDR2 YSYEKL. CDR3: CASSQDPGLGAPLHF. The CDR3 nucleotides are TGCGCCAGCAGCCAAGATCCGGGACTTGGCGCACCCCTCCACTTT.

This clone was observed a few times. The CDR3 bases are TGTGCCAGCAGCTTGGCCTTGGGGCACACCGGGGAGCTGTTTTTT. Protein product: CASSLALGHTGELFF. The V and J genes are TRBV5-6 and TRBJ2-2; D is perhaps TRBD1 (5 bases). The germline gives CDR1 SGHDT, CDR2 YYEEEE. This CDR3 region has 15 residues. V lost 0 bases to trimming and J lost 3 bases, with 9 bases between them.

This chain uses TRBV19 with TRBJ2-5; 7 nucleotides agree with TRBD2. J gave up 5 bases and V 5 bases, and 5 bases lay outside the gene matches. The CDR3 consists of 13 residues. In germline, CDR1 is LNHDA, CDR2 SQIVND (reference sequence). The CDR3, as DNA: TGTGCCAGTAGTTGGGGGGGAGGGGAGACCCAGTACTTC. Protein: CASSWGGGETQYF.

This clone was seen once. The V call is TRBV4-1, the J call TRBJ2-2, with 11 bases that match TRBD2. The CDR3 is 16 amino acids. CDR1 MGHRA and CDR2 YSYEKL come from the germline V gene. V was clipped by 3 bases and J by 3 bases; unmatched bases: 3. The DNA of the CDR3 is TGCGCCAGCAGCCAGACTAGCGGGGCGGACACCGGGGAGCTGTTTTTT. Protein product: CASSQTSGADTGELFF.

V is TRBV19 and J is TRBJ1-2; 9 bases agree with TRBD1. This CDR3 is built from 16 residues. Germline V gives CDR1 LNHDA, CDR2 SQIVND (reference sequence). The junction had 4 bases not matched to a gene; V was cut back by 0 bases and J by 2 bases. The DNA for the CDR3 is TGTGCCAGTAGTATAGATCGGGGACAGGGCAACTATGGCTACACCTTC. Residues: CASSIDRGQGNYGYTF.

This sequence joins TRBV9 and TRBJ2-3; 11 nucleotides line up with TRBD2. V shed 2 bases, J shed 4 bases, and the junction held 6 bases outside the gene matches. The CDR3 contains 16 residues. From germline, CDR1 is SGDLS and CDR2 YYNGEE. CDR3 bases: TGTGCCAGCAGCGTTACGCTAGCGGGGGGCGCAGATACGCAGTATTTT. Residues: CASSVTLAGGADTQYF.

This clone showed up just once. The rearrangement joins TRBV7-2 to TRBJ2-7; 7 bases are a match to TRBD1. The germline CDR1 and CDR2 sequences are SGHTA and FQGNSA. The CDR3 totals 14 residues. The J segment lost 3 bases and the V segment lost 4 bases, leaving 6 bases of the junction unmatched. For the CDR3, the DNA is TGTGCCAGCAGCTCGGTGGACAGGAACTACGAGCAGTACTTC. Translating it yields CASSSVDRNYEQYF.

This clone was seen just once. V and J are TRBV7-9 and TRBJ1-4; possible D gene TRBD1, 5 bases. This CDR3 has 15 amino acids. V was clipped by 2 bases and J by 8 bases, with 15 bases between them. From germline, CDR1 is SEHNR and CDR2 FQNEAQ (reference sequence). The CDR3 here is CASSLYSGREEKLFF. CDR3 in DNA: TGTGCCAGCAGCTTATATTCGGGCAGGGAAGAAAAACTGTTTTTT. Supplemented by reference TRBV7-9 and TRBJ1-4, the full variable domain reads DTGVSQNPRHKITKRGQNVTFRCDPISEHNRLYWYRQTLGQGPEFLTYFQNEAQLEKSRLLSDRFSAERPKGSFSTLEIQRTEQGDSAMYLCASSLYSGREEKLFFGSGTQLSVL.

The chain carries TRBV28 and TRBJ2-7; no clear D gene. The length of the CDR3 is 10 residues. Germline assignment: CDR1 MDHEN and CDR2 SYDVKM. Between the trimmed V and J ends, which lost 6 bases and 4 bases, there was a span of 4 bases. The CDR3 coding sequence is TGTGCCAGCAGCAAATACGAGCAGTACTTC. It encodes CASSKYEQYF.

This clone was observed a single time. The CDR3 sequence: CASSQEKGVNEKLFF. The CDR3 DNA sequence: TGCGCCAGCAGCCAAGAAAAGGGAGTGAATGAAAAACTGTTTTTT. The rearrangement links TRBV4-1 to TRBJ1-4, with D uncertain. V was cut by 0 bases and J by 5 bases, with 10 bases left in between. Germline values: CDR1 MGHRA, CDR2 YSYEKL. There are 15 residues in the CDR3.

This sequence joins TRBV23-1 and TRBJ1-4; a weak D match, TRBD1 (6 bases). TRBV23-1 is classed as an ORF, of uncertain function. Trimming left V 2 bases short and J 3 bases short, with 10 bases between. The CDR3 has 15 amino acids. CDR3 in DNA: TGCGCCAGCAGTCAAGAGGGGGGGTCTAATGAAAAACTGTTTTTT. Translated, it gives CASSQEGGSNEKLFF.

The rearrangement links TRBV27 to TRBJ2-2, with 8 bases matching TRBD2. V gave up 3 bases and J gave up 6 bases; unmatched junction bases: 3. This CDR3 spans 14 amino acids. Germline V gene data show CDR1 as MNHEY and CDR2 as SMNVEV (reference sequence). The CDR3 nucleotides read TGTGCCAGCAGTTTTTCGGGACTAGCCGGGGAGCTGTTTTTT. The encoded protein is CASSFSGLAGELFF.

This clone is a singleton in its sample. The J gene is TRBJ2-2, the V gene TRBV11-2; possible D gene TRBD1, 6 bases. Looked up from germline, CDR1 is SGHAT and CDR2 is FQNNGV. V was clipped by 3 bases and J by 6 bases, with 11 bases between them. This CDR3 has 14 residues. The CDR3 DNA sequence: TGTGCCAGCAGCTTCGCCAGGGGTTCCGGGGAGCTGTTTTTT. Translating gives CASSFARGSGELFF. Together with reference TRBV11-2 and TRBJ2-2, the CDR3 gives the full variable domain: EAGVAQSPRYKIIEKRQSVAFWCNPISGHATLYWYQQILGQGPKLLIQFQNNGVVDDSQLPKDRFSAERLKGVDSTLKIQPAKLEDSAVYLCASSFARGSGELFFGEGSRLTVL.

The V call is TRBV10-3, the J call TRBJ1-2; TRBD1 matches 10 bases. The germline CDR1 and CDR2 sequences are ENHRY and SYGVKD. The CDR3 is 14 residues long. After removal of 2 bases from V and 7 bases from J, the junction contained 4 bases not matched to a gene. The CDR3 region is CAISEPWTGGGYTF. The CDR3 DNA reads TGTGCCATCAGTGAGCCCTGGACAGGGGGTGGCTACACCTTC.

The V call is TRBV5-5, the J call TRBJ2-3, with TRBD2 as a possible D gene (5 bases). The CDR3 consists of 14 residues. The germline V and J ends were trimmed by 5 bases and 13 bases, with 23 bases remaining between them. Germline assignment: CDR1 SGHKS and CDR2 YYEKEE (reference sequence). The CDR3 bases are TGTGCCAGCAGTCGCGCAGGAGAGGGTTATAAAGAGTATTTT. It is translated as CASSRAGEGYKEYF.

This rearrangement joins TRBV6-6 to TRBJ2-7; 7 bases align to TRBD2. CDR1 and CDR2 (germline): MNHNY, SVGAGI (reference sequence). V dropped 6 bases and J dropped 1; count of bases not matched to a gene: 12. The CDR3 loop spans 16 amino acids. This CDR3 is CASREAEGRGSYEQYF. CDR3 DNA: TGTGCCAGCAGAGAGGCAGAGGGGAGGGGTTCCTACGAGCAGTACTTC.

The chain is built from TRBV30 and TRBJ2-3, with 7 positions matching TRBD2. Germline values: CDR1 GTSNPN, CDR2 SVGIG (reference sequence). This CDR3 comprises 14 residues. With 0 bases clipped from V and 4 bases from J, the junction kept 4 bases outside the gene matches. This CDR3 is CAWSVAGVPDTQYF. Written as DNA, the CDR3 is TGTGCCTGGAGTGTTGCGGGGGTCCCAGATACGCAGTATTTT.

The chain links TRBV28 to TRBJ1-2, with no clear D. Germline loops: CDR1 MDHEN, CDR2 SYDVKM. V lost 1 base and J lost 2, with 5 bases in between. The CDR3 spans 13 residues. In DNA, the CDR3 is TGTGCCAGCAGTTTATCCCTAAACTATGGCTACACCTTC. It codes for CASSLSLNYGYTF.

The chain has TRBV18 and TRBJ2-2, with 7 positions matching TRBD1. V shed 0 bases, J shed 5 bases, and the junction held 6 bases outside the gene matches. The germline V gene has CDR1 KGHSH and CDR2 LQKENI. The length of the CDR3 is 16 residues. CDR3 amino acids: CASSPPLTGWTGELFF. CDR3 coding DNA: TGTGCCAGCTCACCACCCCTGACAGGGTGGACCGGGGAGCTGTTTTTT.

The chain uses TRBV4-1 and TRBJ1-4, with 7 bases identical to TRBD1. The CDR3 covers 14 residues. The V gene's germline CDR1 is MGHRA and CDR2 YSYEKL. Trimming at V came to 5 bases and at J to 8 bases, leaving 8 bases not matched to a gene. The CDR3 nucleotides read TGCGCCAGCAGCGTAAGACAGGGAACCGAAAAACTGTTTTTT. Its translation: CASSVRQGTEKLFF.